Each of the 11 T cell receptor beta chains below was sequenced from the same sample in a study of response to subunit inactivated influenza vaccine. TCRdb used MiXCR to reprocess the RT-PCR reads, holding one entry per CDR3 protein. The profile covers around 480,000 distinct CDR3 sequences, with about a tenth appearing a single time and approximately 12% taken by the ten largest. The specimen was PBMCs from blood, collected 45 days after vaccination. These receptor sequences come from a man aged 50-59 years who received an inactivated influenza vaccine.

Written as DNA, the CDR3 is TGTGCCAGCAGGCACTATGGGACAACGAACACCGGGGAGCTGTTTTTT. Amino acid sequence: CASRHYGTTNTGELFF. The chain joins TRBV6-2 or TRBV6-3 to TRBJ2-2; D may be TRBD1 (6 bases). Trimming cost V 6 bases and J 0 bases, with 14 bases left between them. There are 16 residues in the CDR3. CDR1 is MNHEY and CDR2 is SVGEGT in the germline V gene.

In this sample, this clonotype turned up many times. The chain couples TRBV20-1 to TRBJ2-2, with TRBD1 matching 9 bases. The CDR3 extends over 16 amino acids. J lost 6 bases, V lost 2 bases, and 10 bases had no gene match. Germline assignment: CDR1 DFQATT and CDR2 SNEGSKA (reference sequence). CDR3 protein: CSARIPGTGPAGELFF. The CDR3 DNA is TGCAGTGCTAGAATACCCGGGACAGGGCCCGCCGGGGAGCTGTTTTTT.

The chain combines TRBV20-1 with TRBJ1-2; possible D gene TRBD1, 5 bases. Germline V CDR1 and CDR2: DFQATT, SNEGSKA (reference sequence). Trimming shortened V by 6 bases and J by 3 bases, and 17 bases separated the two germline ends. This CDR3 has 14 residues. Here the CDR3 DNA reads TGCAGTGCAACGACAGCCGAGAGATACTATGGCTACACCTTC. This encodes CSATTAERYYGYTF.

The chain couples TRBV15 to TRBJ2-7, with 10 bases lining up with TRBD1. With 3 bases clipped from V and 3 bases from J, the junction kept 5 bases outside the gene matches. The germline CDR1 and CDR2 sequences are LNHNV and YYDKDF (reference sequence). This CDR3 contains 15 residues. The CDR3 loop reads CATSRYRDRGYEQYF. The CDR3 nucleotides are TGTGCCACCAGCAGGTACCGGGACAGGGGCTACGAGCAGTACTTC.

This clonotype was counted many times. The rearrangement joins TRBV24-1 to TRBJ2-7, with 11 bases matching TRBD1. The CDR3 is 14 amino acids. After removal of 5 bases from V and 6 bases from J, the junction contained 5 bases not matched to a gene. CDR1 and CDR2 (germline): KGHDR, SFDVKD. The CDR3, as DNA: TGTGCCACCAGTGCCCCCGGGACAGGGGGCGAGCAGTACTTC. This encodes CATSAPGTGGEQYF.

This clonotype has at least ten counts. The V call is TRBV12-3 or TRBV12-4, the J call TRBJ2-7, with a weak D call TRBD1 (5 bases). V was trimmed by 0 bases and J by 2 bases, leaving 8 bases between them. The CDR3 is 14 amino acids. CDR3 sequence (DNA): TGTGCCAGCAGTTTAGCGCGCAGGGCCTACGAGCAGTACTTC. It codes for CASSLARRAYEQYF.

The V gene is TRBV7-8, the J gene TRBJ2-1, with D uncertain. The length of the CDR3 is 15 residues. The germline CDR1 and CDR2 sequences are SGHVS and FQNEAQ. V dropped 1 base and J dropped 4 bases, with 11 bases sitting between them. CDR3 sequence reads: CASSLVRVPYNEQFF. CDR3 nucleotide sequence: TGTGCCAGCAGCTTAGTTAGGGTCCCATACAATGAGCAGTTCTTC.

This clonotype was counted only a few times. This chain joins TRBV10-3 and TRBJ1-5; D is uncertain. Trimming shortened V by 3 bases and J by 2 bases, and 11 bases separated the two germline ends. CDR3 length equals 15 residues. CDR1 and CDR2 from the germline V gene are ENHRY and SYGVKD. The CDR3 bases are TGTGCCATCAGTGACGGGCAGGAAGGCAATCAGCCCCAGCATTTT. It encodes CAISDGQEGNQPQHF.

This clonotype was observed a few times. V and J are TRBV5-1 and TRBJ1-1; possible D gene TRBD1, 5 bases. This CDR3 has 15 amino acids. CDR1 is SGHRS, CDR2 YFSETQ, per germline. V lost 0 bases and J 4 bases, leaving 13 bases between the germline ends. DNA of the CDR3: TGCGCCAGCAGCTTGGTGGGGGAGTTAAGCACTGAAGCTTTCTTT. Protein sequence: CASSLVGELSTEAFF.

The chain uses TRBV7-2 and TRBJ2-1; D is unclear. This CDR3 contains 16 residues. In germline, CDR1 is SGHTA, CDR2 FQGNSA. Trimming left V 5 bases short and J 3 bases short, with 17 bases between. The CDR3 here is CASSRPGPPNYNEQFF. The CDR3 nucleotides read TGTGCCAGCAGCCGCCCTGGCCCGCCGAACTACAATGAGCAGTTCTTC.

This clonotype was seen more than once but under ten times. The chain links TRBV24-1 to TRBJ2-1; a possible D gene is TRBD2 (7 bases). The V gene's germline CDR1 is KGHDR and CDR2 SFDVKD. This CDR3 contains 16 residues. Trimming cost V 6 bases and J 4 bases, with 18 bases left between them. The CDR3: CATSKGGGARYNEQFF. The CDR3, as DNA: TGTGCCACCAGTAAGGGGGGAGGGGCTAGGTACAATGAGCAGTTCTTC.